The 26 T cell receptor beta chains presented below share a single source sample, sequenced in a study of blood T cell repertoires in COVID-19. Generated by immunoSEQ multiplex PCR, the TCRdb table keeps only in-frame clones and is missing some. The sample records around 68,000 clones, about 86% being singletons. Sequenced material: peripheral blood. These TCRs come from a man aged 35-49 years with COVID-19, enrolled during active disease.

The chain combines TRBV6-5 with TRBJ1-4; D is possibly TRBD1 (5 bases). The germline V gene encodes CDR1 MNHEY and CDR2 SVGAGI. This CDR3 is built from 14 residues. With 9 bases removed from V and 8 bases from J, the gap between germline ends came to 19 bases. CDR3 sequence: CASSPGARGEKLFF. Written as DNA, the CDR3 is TGTGCCAGTTCCCCTGGGGCGCGAGGAGAAAAACTGTTTTTT.

The CDR3 DNA sequence: TGTGCCAGCAGCCTCCGTCGGGATCAGCCCCAGCATTTT. Amino acid sequence: CASSLRRDQPQHF. The V and J genes are TRBV7-2 and TRBJ1-5, with D unresolved. Deletions cut 5 bases from V and 5 bases from J, with 10 bases between. The V gene's germline CDR1 is SGHTA and CDR2 FQGNSA. The CDR3 loop spans 13 amino acids.

This clone appeared once. V usage is TRBV5-4 and J usage is TRBJ2-2; D gene ambiguous. Deletions cut 3 bases from V and 1 base from J, with 7 bases between. CDR1 SGHNT and CDR2 YYREEE come from the germline V gene (reference sequence). The CDR3 consists of 14 residues. The CDR3 DNA reads as TGTGCCAGCAGCTCCCCGGTGAACACCGGGGAGCTGTTTTTT. This translates into CASSSPVNTGELFF.

The V call is TRBV3-1 (or the pseudogene TRBV3-2), the J call TRBJ2-5, with 10 nucleotides matching TRBD2. With V trimmed by 4 bases and J by 9 bases, 11 bases remained unmatched. This CDR3 spans 15 amino acids. Germline CDR1 is LGHDT and CDR2 is YNNKEL (reference sequence). The CDR3 region is CASSLGTSVSGAQYF. CDR3 coding DNA: TGTGCCAGCAGCCTCGGGACTAGCGTCAGTGGGGCCCAGTACTTC.

The chain carries TRBV2 and TRBJ2-3, with 7 bases aligning to TRBD2. This CDR3 is built from 12 residues. Germline CDR1 reads SNHLY; CDR2 reads FYNNEI. J lost 7 bases, V lost 10 bases, and 8 bases had no gene match. Written as DNA, the CDR3 is TGTGCCACGACTAGCTCTCGGAATACGCAGTATTTT. It yields the protein CATTSSRNTQYF.

V gene TRBV3-1 (or the pseudogene TRBV3-2) combines with J gene TRBJ1-6, with TRBD1 identical over 9 bases. The CDR3 has 15 residues. V shed 4 bases, J shed 8 bases, and the junction held 6 bases outside the gene matches. The germline V gene has CDR1 LGHDT and CDR2 YNNKEL (reference sequence). The chain's CDR3 is CASSLGTGTDSPLHF. CDR3 in DNA: TGTGCCAGCAGCCTGGGGACAGGGACGGATTCACCCCTCCACTTT.

On this clone itself: Distinct nucleotide sequences in the sample also encode this CDR3. The genes are TRBV5-4 and TRBJ1-1, with D hard to call. Germline CDR1 SGHNT, CDR2 YYREEE (reference sequence). V was clipped by 0 bases and J by 3 bases, with 9 bases between them. The CDR3 is 14 residues long. DNA for the CDR3: TGTGCCAGCAGCTTGGCCGGGATCGACACTGAAGCTTTCTTT. It codes for CASSLAGIDTEAFF.

This chain connects TRBV12-3 or TRBV12-4 to TRBJ2-1, with 7 nucleotides matching TRBD1. This CDR3 has 12 residues. V lost 6 bases, J lost 8 bases, and 4 bases stayed unmatched. CDR3 region: CASSPGGYEQFF. The CDR3 nucleotides are TGTGCCAGCAGCCCAGGGGGATATGAGCAGTTCTTC.

This chain joins TRBV2 and TRBJ1-5; D remains ambiguous. This CDR3 spans 14 amino acids. V was pared by 3 bases and J by 6 bases, with 12 bases between. Germline V gene sequence: CDR1 SNHLY, CDR2 FYNNEI. The CDR3 loop reads CASSDTPAGQPQHF. The CDR3 region has the DNA TGTGCCAGCAGTGACACTCCCGCCGGTCAGCCCCAGCATTTT.

This chain links TRBV6-5 with TRBJ2-1, with no clear D. There are 15 residues in the CDR3. Trimming took off 4 bases at V and 8 bases at J, with 18 bases between the two ends. Germline CDR1 and CDR2: MNHEY and SVGAGI. CDR3 DNA: TGTGCCAGCAGTTTTGGTATCGGGTCTTCCCATGAGCAGTTCTTC. Amino acid sequence: CASSFGIGSSHEQFF.

The gene calls are TRBV3-1 (or the pseudogene TRBV3-2) and TRBJ1-1; unclear D gene. V lost 1 base to trimming and J lost 0 bases, with 9 bases between them. The CDR3 totals 15 residues. Germline CDR1 reads LGHDT; CDR2 reads YNNKEL (reference sequence). CDR3 loop: CASSQGPQMNTEAFF. CDR3 bases: TGTGCCAGCAGCCAAGGGCCCCAGATGAACACTGAAGCTTTCTTT.

V is TRBV21-1 and J is TRBJ2-5; the table's D call, TRBD2, was not checked against the DNA. TRBV21-1 has pseudogene status. The CDR3 contains 17 residues. CDR3 in DNA: TGTGCCAGCAGCTCCAGAAATAAGGGACTCCGCGGGGAGACCCAGTACTTC. Protein product: CASSSRNKGLRGETQYF.

This rearrangement joins TRBV28 to TRBJ2-1, with D perhaps TRBD1 (6 bases). The germline CDR1 and CDR2 sequences are MDHEN and SYDVKM. The V and J ends lost 2 bases and 4 bases respectively, with 15 bases between them. The CDR3 contains 16 residues. CDR3 residues: CASSLPTGMGYNEQFF. For the CDR3, the DNA is TGTGCCAGCAGTTTACCTACAGGGATGGGGTACAATGAGCAGTTCTTC. The full variable domain, its missing parts supplied by reference TRBV28 and TRBJ2-1, is DVKVTQSSRYLVKRTGEKVFLECVQDMDHENMFWYRQDPGLGLRLIYFSYDVKMKEKGDIPEGYSVSREKKERFSLILESASTNQTSMYLCASSLPTGMGYNEQFFGPGTRLTVL.

This rearrangement joins TRBV2 to TRBJ1-5; the match to TRBD1 covers 7 bases. V dropped 6 bases and J dropped 2; count of bases not matched to a gene: 7. CDR3 size: 15 residues. CDR1 is SNHLY, CDR2 FYNNEI, per germline. This CDR3 is CASSFDRARNQPQHF. The CDR3 DNA reads as TGTGCCAGCAGCTTCGACAGGGCGCGCAATCAGCCCCAGCATTTT.

This rearrangement joins TRBV10-3 to TRBJ2-3; TRBD1 might be the D (5 bases). The CDR3 length is 14 residues. CDR1 and CDR2 from the germline V gene are ENHRY and SYGVKD. Trimming shortened V by 11 bases and J by 6 bases, and 21 bases separated the two germline ends. CDR3 sequence reads: CASYSDLGADTQYF. As DNA, the CDR3 is TGTGCCTCATACTCGGATTTAGGGGCGGATACGCAGTATTTT.

The chain combines TRBV5-6 with TRBJ1-2; 10 positions match TRBD1. V was clipped by 0 bases and J by 8 bases; unmatched bases: 7. The germline V gene has CDR1 SGHDT and CDR2 YYEEEE. This CDR3 is built from 15 residues. As DNA, the CDR3 is TGTGCCAGCAGCTTGGTTGGACAGGGGGATGGGGGCTACACCTTC. It codes for CASSLVGQGDGGYTF.

This chain joins TRBV6-1 and TRBJ1-4, with 11 bases aligning to TRBD1. Looked up from germline, CDR1 is MNHNS and CDR2 is SASEGT. V was pared by 4 bases and J by 0 bases, with 4 bases of the junction left unmatched. This CDR3 has 17 residues. DNA for the CDR3: TGTGCCAGCAGTGGAGGACAGGGGGCCGCAACTAATGAAAAACTGTTTTTT. The encoded protein is CASSGGQGAATNEKLFF.

The chain combines TRBV5-1 with TRBJ1-2, with 10 bases that match TRBD1. V lost 1 base, J lost 6 bases, and 6 bases stayed unmatched. The CDR3 covers 15 residues. From germline, CDR1 is SGHRS and CDR2 YFSETQ. The CDR3 here is CASSLFGTGEDGYTF. CDR3 nucleotide sequence: TGCGCCAGCAGCTTGTTTGGGACAGGGGAAGATGGCTACACCTTC.

The rearrangement links TRBV10-3 to TRBJ1-6; D not resolved. Germline CDR1 ENHRY, CDR2 SYGVKD. V dropped 0 bases and J dropped 5 bases, with 5 bases sitting between them. The CDR3 is 14 residues long. The CDR3 DNA is TGTGCCATCAGTGAGTCGAGGGATAATTCACCCCTCCACTTT. Translation gives CAISESRDNSPLHF.

About this clone: Other DNA sequences in the sample encode the same CDR3. The chain joins TRBV5-1 to TRBJ2-5; TRBD2 matches 10 bases. The ends lost 0 bases at V and 3 bases at J; junction bases unmatched: 2. CDR3 length: 15 residues. The germline CDR1 and CDR2 sequences are SGHRS and YFSETQ. Here the CDR3 reads CASSLGTSGEETQYF. The CDR3 DNA reads TGCGCCAGCAGCTTGGGAACTAGCGGGGAAGAGACCCAGTACTTC.

This chain links TRBV28 with TRBJ2-7; perhaps TRBD2 as D (7 bases). The V end lost 3 bases, the J end lost 12 bases, and 27 bases lay between the germline ends. This CDR3 region has 16 residues. Germline CDR1 reads MDHEN; CDR2 reads SYDVKM. In nucleotides, the CDR3 is TGTGCCAGCAGTTTGGGGGGGGGCGGGGGCCCCCTACTTCGGTACTTC. It specifies CASSLGGGGGPLLRYF.

V gene TRBV19 combines with J gene TRBJ2-7; 10 bases agree with TRBD1. The CDR3 loop spans 14 amino acids. V shed 8 bases, J shed 0 bases, and the junction held 4 bases outside the gene matches. Per germline, CDR1 LNHDA and CDR2 SQIVND (reference sequence). In DNA form, the CDR3 reads TGTGCCAGTTCCCGGGACAGGGGCTCCTACGAGCAGTACTTC. Translating it yields CASSRDRGSYEQYF.

V is TRBV3-1 (or the pseudogene TRBV3-2) and J is TRBJ2-4, with D possibly being TRBD2 (6 bases). The CDR3 length is 13 residues. Germline V gives CDR1 LGHDT, CDR2 YNNKEL (reference sequence). V lost 0 bases and J 9 bases, leaving 9 bases between the germline ends. The CDR3 nucleotides read TGTGCCAGCAGCCAAGAGGGGGGTGGCATTCAGTACTTC. This encodes CASSQEGGGIQYF.

The J gene is TRBJ2-5, the V gene TRBV21-1; the table names TRBD2, a call not compared with the DNA. TRBV21-1 is a pseudogene locus. The CDR3 is made up of 15 amino acids. The CDR3 reads CASSKGYREGETQYF. The DNA of the CDR3 is TGTGCCAGCAGCAAAGGGTACAGGGAGGGAGAGACCCAGTACTTC.

The chain combines TRBV2 with TRBJ2-4; maybe TRBD1 (6 bases). Germline CDR1 SNHLY, CDR2 FYNNEI. With 6 bases removed from V and 1 base from J, the gap between germline ends came to 13 bases. This CDR3 comprises 15 residues. CDR3 sequence reads: CASRPLTGAKNIQYF. CDR3 nucleotide sequence: TGTGCCAGCAGGCCTCTCACAGGGGCCAAAAACATTCAGTACTTC.

The gene calls are TRBV18 and TRBJ1-1, with TRBD1 identical over 8 bases. The CDR3 sequence is 15 residues long. CDR1 KGHSH and CDR2 LQKENI come from the germline V gene. The V and J ends lost 5 bases and 1 base, in that order; junction bases with no gene match: 6. The CDR3 nucleotides are TGTGCCAGCTCAACGACAGGGGACAGGAACACTGAAGCTTTCTTT. Its protein is CASSTTGDRNTEAFF.